Below are 7 T cell receptor beta chains sequenced from a single sample in a study of blood T cell repertoires in COVID-19. Produced via immunoSEQ multiplex PCR; TCRdb's table is partial and in-frame only. Of roughly 100,000 clones in the sample, around 86% are singletons; the top ten hold roughly 37%. The sample was peripheral blood. Receptors were obtained from a man aged 80 or over with acute or convalescent COVID-19.

The chain is built from TRBV4-1 and TRBJ2-7; TRBD1 is a possible D gene (5 bases). Looked up from germline, CDR1 is MGHRA and CDR2 is YSYEKL. The CDR3 length is 15 residues. Deletions cut 1 base from V and 0 bases from J, with 10 bases between. The CDR3 bases are TGCGCCAGCAGCCAAGGGCGGACACTCTCCTACGAGCAGTACTTC. It translates to CASSQGRTLSYEQYF.

The CDR3 DNA is TGTGCCAGCAGCTTACACTCCCAAGAGACCCAGTACTTC. Translation gives CASSLHSQETQYF. The chain employs TRBV7-2 and TRBJ2-5; no firm D call. CDR1 is SGHTA and CDR2 is FQGNSA in the germline V gene. The CDR3 sequence is 13 residues long. V lost 2 bases and J 1 base, leaving 5 bases between the germline ends.

J is TRBJ1-5 and V is TRBV6-5, with a weak D call TRBD1 (6 bases). Trimming left V 2 bases short and J 5 bases short, with 7 bases between. CDR1 MNHEY and CDR2 SVGAGI come from the germline V gene. The CDR3 is made up of 13 amino acids. This CDR3 reads CASSYNRDQPQHF. The CDR3 DNA sequence: TGTGCCAGCAGTTACAACAGGGATCAGCCCCAGCATTTT.

The chain couples TRBV19 to TRBJ2-1; a weak D match, TRBD1 (6 bases). Deletions cut 3 bases from V and 5 bases from J, with 11 bases between. Germline-derived CDR1 and CDR2 are LNHDA and SQIVND (reference sequence). The CDR3 has 14 amino acids. CDR3 in DNA: TGTGCCAGTAGTATTATAGGGGGAAACAATGAGCAGTTCTTC. Translated, it gives CASSIIGGNNEQFF.

The gene calls are TRBV28 and TRBJ2-1, with 8 bases aligning to TRBD2. In germline, CDR1 is MDHEN, CDR2 SYDVKM. The CDR3 runs to 15 residues. With 5 bases clipped from V and 0 bases from J, the junction kept 3 bases outside the gene matches. The CDR3 region has the DNA TGTGCCAGCAGTCCCAGCGGGAGCTCCTACAATGAGCAGTTCTTC. Translated: CASSPSGSSYNEQFF.

This chain uses TRBV28 with TRBJ1-6, with D uncertain. Trimming removed 2 bases from V and 9 bases from J, with 8 bases in between. CDR1 and CDR2 (germline): MDHEN, SYDVKM. The CDR3 is made up of 13 amino acids. The CDR3 region is CASSLLRPSPLHF. CDR3 sequence (DNA): TGTGCCAGCAGTTTACTGCGGCCTTCACCCCTCCACTTT.

Points on this clone: This same CDR3 is encoded by further DNA sequences in the sample. The chain couples TRBV5-1 to TRBJ1-5, with D maybe TRBD1 (5 bases). V lost 2 bases and J 2 bases, leaving 5 bases between the germline ends. Germline V lookup: CDR1 SGHRS, CDR2 YFSETQ. This CDR3 contains 13 residues. CDR3 bases: TGCGCCAGCAGCTTACAGGGCAATCAGCCCCAGCATTTT. Translated, it gives CASSLQGNQPQHF.